These 7 T cell receptor beta chains were sequenced from one sample in a study of cytomegalovirus exposure and HLA in healthy donors (dated by TCRdb to about 2017). The library was obtained by the immunoSEQ multiplex PCR assay. The multiplex PCR relied on a mix of 60 forward primers for TCR Vbeta segments and 13 reverse primers for TCR Jbeta segments. As stored in TCRdb, this immuneACCESS dataset retains in-frame rearrangements with V and J assigned. A fraction of the clones does not appear; measured against another copy, unresolved V genes explain less than half of the discrepancy, and the remainder lacks a known reason. The table held for this sample gives just under 80,000 clones. 3.5% to 4% of the sample lies in the top ten. The sample was PBMCs. These receptors were taken from a man aged 18 to 29 in good health and CMV-seropositive.

The rearrangement links TRBV6-6 to TRBJ2-2; the D gene is possibly TRBD2 (6 bases). The V and J ends lost 5 bases and 4 bases respectively, with 17 bases between them. Germline lookup yields CDR1 MNHNY and CDR2 SVGAGI (reference sequence). CDR3 length: 16 residues. The CDR3 DNA is TGTGCCAGCAGTGGGAGGCGGGATCCGATCACCGGGGAGCTGTTTTTT. Its protein product is CASSGRRDPITGELFF.

The rearrangement links TRBV14 to TRBJ2-7; TRBD2 aligns across 7 bases. Trimming at V came to 3 bases and at J to 2 bases, leaving 1 base not matched to a gene. Germline V gene data show CDR1 as SGHDN and CDR2 as FVKESK. The CDR3 contains 13 residues. CDR3 sequence reads: CASSHAGAYEQYF. The DNA for the CDR3 is TGTGCCAGCAGCCATGCGGGGGCCTACGAGCAGTACTTC.

V usage is TRBV6-1 and J usage is TRBJ1-1; possibly TRBD1 for D (6 bases). The CDR3 has 16 amino acids. The V gene lost 3 bases and the J gene lost 1 base, with 15 bases spanning the gap. In germline, CDR1 is MNHNS, CDR2 SASEGT. The CDR3: CASSEGHHHGNTEAFF. The CDR3 coding sequence is TGTGCCAGCAGTGAGGGACACCATCATGGGAACACTGAAGCTTTCTTT.

The genes are TRBV5-1 and TRBJ1-1; D call uncertain. This CDR3 spans 14 amino acids. Germline-derived CDR1 and CDR2 are SGHRS and YFSETQ. V was cut by 2 bases and J by 0 bases, with 8 bases left in between. CDR3 amino acids: CASSFTTVNTEAFF. The CDR3 bases are TGCGCCAGCAGCTTTACCACAGTGAACACTGAAGCTTTCTTT.

CDR3 bases: TGTGCCAGCAGTGACGGGTCTGGGGCCAACGTCCTGACTTTC. Residues: CASSDGSGANVLTF. The gene calls are TRBV6-1 and TRBJ2-6; D gene ambiguous. The CDR3 has 14 amino acids. Germline V gene data show CDR1 as MNHNS and CDR2 as SASEGT. V lost 3 bases and J 1 base, leaving 4 bases between the germline ends.

The chain carries TRBV30 and TRBJ2-1, with 7 bases fitting TRBD2. Germline V gene data show CDR1 as GTSNPN and CDR2 as SVGIG (reference sequence). This CDR3 has 14 amino acids. V gave up 4 bases and J gave up 0 bases; unmatched junction bases: 3. CDR3 region: CAWTSGYSYNEQFF. CDR3 sequence (DNA): TGTGCCTGGACTAGCGGCTACTCCTACAATGAGCAGTTCTTC.

V gene TRBV6-1 combines with J gene TRBJ2-6; D is possibly TRBD2 (5 bases). Trimming left V 2 bases short and J 2 bases short, with 7 bases between. The CDR3 loop spans 15 amino acids. Germline V gene data show CDR1 as MNHNS and CDR2 as SASEGT. The CDR3 here is CASSERGTGANVLTF. The CDR3 bases are TGTGCCAGCAGTGAACGAGGGACTGGGGCCAACGTCCTGACTTTC.